This record covers a single T cell receptor beta chain. Its antigen remains unidentified. No qualities accompany the bases; no much larger clone lies one base away. Receptor libraries were prepared by RT-PCR. TCRdb shows the sequencer as Illumina HiSeq 2500. TCRdb applied fastp at Q25 and MiXCR to the public reads, then kept only in-frame beta chains. Entries are consolidated by CDR3 protein sequence, retaining the most common genes and DNA. The sample table lists hundreds of thousands of distinct CDR3 sequences, less than 8% of them with a count of one. The ten top clones hold 10% to 15% of the sample. V is reduced by 2 bases and J by 0 bases, leaving a spacing of 14 bases between them. The germline V gene gives CDR1 as KGHSH and CDR2 as LQKENI. The CDR3, cysteine through phenylalanine, is 18 amino acids long. Kept here is only the CDR3 DNA, which spans 54 bases and is read in frame from base 1. The entry originates in a study of response to subunit inactivated influenza vaccine listed by TCRdb under 2018. Broadly, across the study: Deep quantitative profiling of the T cell receptor repertoire was used in the study to follow responses to a trivalent subunit inactivated influenza vaccine.

Overall study outcomes, separate from this receptor: The authors suggested that each seasonal influenza vaccination may recruit only a limited number of new T cells.

Sequencing used PBMCs from blood, obtained less than 25 months after vaccination. The rearranged segments are TRBV18 and TRBJ2-6; the D region possibly corresponds to TRBD2 (6 bases align). This TCR was recovered from a man between 50 and 69 years old who received an inactivated influenza vaccine. Donor details come from another sample of the same person, matched by shared clones. CDR3 loop: CASSPAAGPLSGANVLTF. The sequenced DNA: TGTGCCAGCTCACCAGCCGCGGGACCGCTCTCTGGGGCCAACGTCCTGACTTTC.